Presented here are 9 T cell receptor beta chains from one specimen sequenced in a study of blood T cell repertoires in COVID-19. The method was immunoSEQ multiplex PCR; TCRdb's version includes in-frame clones alone and lacks a portion of them. The data show about 160,000 clones, about 85% seen once. Sequenced material: peripheral blood. The receptors originated from a man older than 75 with COVID-19, enrolled during active disease.

The chain links TRBV6-4 to TRBJ2-3, with 8 bases that match TRBD2. J lost 3 bases, V lost 0 bases, and 5 bases had no gene match. The length of the CDR3 is 16 residues. Germline-derived CDR1 and CDR2 are MRHNA and SNTAGT. CDR3 amino acids: CASSDSTSGPTDTQYF. For the CDR3, the DNA is TGTGCCAGCAGTGACTCTACTAGCGGACCAACAGATACGCAGTATTTT.

This clone came up once. This chain joins TRBV6-6 and TRBJ1-5; 8 bases map to TRBD1. CDR1 and CDR2 from the germline V gene are MNHNY and SVGAGI (reference sequence). Trimming at V came to 6 bases and at J to 3 bases, leaving 10 bases not matched to a gene. The CDR3 runs 16 residues. Here the CDR3 reads CASSQRTGNLNQPQHF. The CDR3 DNA reads as TGTGCCAGCAGCCAGAGGACAGGGAACCTCAATCAGCCCCAGCATTTT.

The chain carries TRBV20-1 and TRBJ1-1; TRBD1 is a possible D gene (6 bases). The CDR3 runs to 11 residues. Per the germline V gene, CDR1 is DFQATT and CDR2 is SNEGSKA (reference sequence). This chain's CDR3 is CRGDTNTEAFF. The DNA for the CDR3 is TGCAGGGGGGACACCAACACTGAAGCTTTCTTT.

CDR3 bases: TGTGCCAGTAGTCTCGACAGGGGCAGGGGTAATGAAAAACTGTTTTTT. Protein product: CASSLDRGRGNEKLFF. The V gene is TRBV19, the J gene TRBJ1-4; 8 nucleotides match TRBD1. This CDR3 spans 16 amino acids. The germline gives CDR1 LNHDA, CDR2 SQIVND (reference sequence). Losses at the gene ends were 5 bases for V and 4 bases for J; bases not matched to a gene: 9.

The rearrangement uses TRBV11-3 and TRBJ1-1; D perhaps matches TRBD1 (6 bases). Germline CDR1 is SGHNT and CDR2 is YENEEA. V lost 6 bases and J lost 0, with 14 bases in between. There are 15 residues in the CDR3. CDR3 protein: CASRLTGQLNTEAFF. The CDR3, as DNA: TGTGCCAGCAGGCTGACAGGACAGTTGAACACTGAAGCTTTCTTT. The entire variable domain, with the rest obtained from reference TRBV11-3 and TRBJ1-1, is as follows: EAGVVQSPRYKIIEKKQPVAFWCNPISGHNTLYWYLQNLGQGPELLIRYENEEAVDDSQLPKDRFSAERLKGVDSTLKIQPAELGDSAVYLCASRLTGQLNTEAFFGQGTRLTVV.

V and J are TRBV15 and TRBJ1-6; D call uncertain. V gave up 4 bases and J gave up 5 bases, with 9 bases separating them. Germline lookup yields CDR1 LNHNV and CDR2 YYDKDF (reference sequence). This CDR3 contains 14 residues. Written as DNA, the CDR3 is TGTGCCACCAGCACCCGGGAAAATAATTCACCCCTCCACTTT. Encoded protein: CATSTRENNSPLHF.

This clone was recorded once. The gene calls are TRBV5-1 and TRBJ2-5; a possible D gene is TRBD2 (6 bases). Trimming stripped 7 bases from V and 4 bases from J, with 17 bases between. CDR3 length: 14 residues. CDR1 and CDR2 from the germline V gene are SGHRS and YFSETQ. CDR3 in amino acids: CASSGGAGRETQYF. The DNA for the CDR3 is TGCGCCAGCTCGGGCGGGGCTGGTCGAGAGACCCAGTACTTC.

This clone was seen a handful of times. The CDR3 here is CASSEIVALNTEAFF. Written as DNA, the CDR3 is TGTGCCAGCAGTGAAATAGTAGCGTTGAACACTGAAGCTTTCTTT. The chain couples TRBV2 to TRBJ1-1; D uncertain. The V end was cut by 2 bases, the J end by 0 bases, with 10 bases between. CDR3 length: 15 amino acids. Germline CDR1 SNHLY, CDR2 FYNNEI.

The chain combines TRBV19 with TRBJ1-6; no definite D call. Germline V gene sequence: CDR1 LNHDA, CDR2 SQIVND (reference sequence). V dropped 6 bases and J dropped 7 bases, with 7 bases sitting between them. The CDR3 length is 12 residues. The CDR3 bases are TGTGCCAGTAGATCCTCGAATTCACCCCTCCACTTT. Protein sequence: CASRSSNSPLHF.